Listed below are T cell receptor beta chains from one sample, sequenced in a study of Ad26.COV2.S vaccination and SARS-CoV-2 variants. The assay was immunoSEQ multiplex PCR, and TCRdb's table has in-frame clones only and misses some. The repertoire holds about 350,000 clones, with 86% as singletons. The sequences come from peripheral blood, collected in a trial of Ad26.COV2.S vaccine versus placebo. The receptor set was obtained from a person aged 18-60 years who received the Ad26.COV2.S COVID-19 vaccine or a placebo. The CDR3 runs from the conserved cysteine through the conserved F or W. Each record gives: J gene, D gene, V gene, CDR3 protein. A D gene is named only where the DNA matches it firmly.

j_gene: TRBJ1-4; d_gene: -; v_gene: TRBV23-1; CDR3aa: CASSQCREKPPNEKLFF
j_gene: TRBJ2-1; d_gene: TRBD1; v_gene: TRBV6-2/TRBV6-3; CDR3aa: CASSYGTGGIDEQFF
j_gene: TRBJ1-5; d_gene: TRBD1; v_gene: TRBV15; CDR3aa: CATSRDRTGDQPQHF
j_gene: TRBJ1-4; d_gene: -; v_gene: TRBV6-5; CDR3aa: CASSYSGRGDEKLFF
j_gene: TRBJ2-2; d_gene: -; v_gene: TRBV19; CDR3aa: CASKALVARESTGELFF
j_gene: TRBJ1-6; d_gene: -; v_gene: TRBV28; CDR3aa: CASSLWRGTGSAYNSPLHF
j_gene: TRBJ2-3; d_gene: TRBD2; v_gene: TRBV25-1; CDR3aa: CASTRGGADTQYF
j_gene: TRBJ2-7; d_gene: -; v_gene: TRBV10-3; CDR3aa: CAISESFGGRANAEQYF
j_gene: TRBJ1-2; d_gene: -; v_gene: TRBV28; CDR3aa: CGVSQPYGYTF
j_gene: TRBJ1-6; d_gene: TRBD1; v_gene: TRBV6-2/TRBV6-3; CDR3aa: CASSWTGTRGGSPLHF
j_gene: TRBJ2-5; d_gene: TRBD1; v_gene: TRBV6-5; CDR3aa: CASTLSGDRGETQYF
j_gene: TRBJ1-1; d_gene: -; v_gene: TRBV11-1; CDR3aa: CASSLVPGARTEAFF
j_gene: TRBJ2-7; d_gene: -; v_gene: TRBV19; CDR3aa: CASSRTVDSYEQYF
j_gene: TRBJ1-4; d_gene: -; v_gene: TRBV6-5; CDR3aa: CASRRGGTANEKLFF
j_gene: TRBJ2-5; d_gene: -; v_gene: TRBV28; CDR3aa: CASSSARRWGKETQYF
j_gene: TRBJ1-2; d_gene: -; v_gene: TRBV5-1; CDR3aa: CASSSDRYGYTF
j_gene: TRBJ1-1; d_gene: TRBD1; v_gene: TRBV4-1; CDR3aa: CASSQYRQGAPEAFF
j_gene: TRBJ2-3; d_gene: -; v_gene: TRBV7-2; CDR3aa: CASSQGGTDTQYF
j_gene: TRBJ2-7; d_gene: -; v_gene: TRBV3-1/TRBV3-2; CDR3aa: CASSQLEWGSEKQYF
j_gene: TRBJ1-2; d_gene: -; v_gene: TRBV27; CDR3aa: CASSLEGEAGYTF
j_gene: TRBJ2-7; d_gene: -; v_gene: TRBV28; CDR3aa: CASSRSGPPYEQYF
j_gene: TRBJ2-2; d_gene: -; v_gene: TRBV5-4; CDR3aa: CASSLGQFGTGELFF
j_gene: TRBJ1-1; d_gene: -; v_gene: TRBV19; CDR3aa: CASIGEVNTEAFF
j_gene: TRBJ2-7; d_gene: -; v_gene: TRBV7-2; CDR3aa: CASSFQGRYEQYF
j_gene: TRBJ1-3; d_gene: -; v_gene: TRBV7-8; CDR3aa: CASSLGTSSGNTIYF
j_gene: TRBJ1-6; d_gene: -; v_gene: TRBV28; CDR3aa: CASSSWGRGYNSPLHF